The 18 T cell receptor beta chains reported below all come from one sample, sequenced in a study of shared clonotypes between healthy human individuals. Measured with immunoSEQ multiplex PCR; TCRdb has only the in-frame clones, and not every one. The sample records around 2.5 million clones, 90% to 95% being singletons. Sequenced: naive CD4+ T cells from PBMCs. Documented subset: CD45RA+ positively selected. The receptors shown here come from a man younger than 35 in good health. Some clones in this sample may be carry-over from other donors' samples.

The chain combines TRBV4-2 with TRBJ2-7, with 11 bases aligning to TRBD1. With V trimmed by 4 bases and J by 5 bases, 7 bases remained unmatched. The CDR3 is 15 amino acids. Germline CDR1 LGHNA, CDR2 YNFKEQ. The CDR3 DNA reads TGTGCCAGCAGCCTCAGGCAGGGACAGGGGGACGAGCAGTACTTC. It translates to CASSLRQGQGDEQYF.

This sequence joins TRBV15 and TRBJ2-1, with a tentative D call TRBD2 (6 bases). This CDR3 spans 13 amino acids. Germline V gives CDR1 LNHNV, CDR2 YYDKDF (reference sequence). Trimming removed 3 bases at V and 11 bases at J, with 14 bases between. The CDR3 reads CATSSGRDFKQFF. The CDR3, as DNA: TGTGCCACCAGCAGCGGGCGGGATTTTAAGCAGTTCTTC.

This rearrangement joins TRBV5-1 to TRBJ2-3; possibly TRBD2 for D (6 bases). The CDR3 sequence is 15 residues long. Trimming stripped 3 bases from V and 6 bases from J, with 17 bases between. Germline V gene data show CDR1 as SGHRS and CDR2 as YFSETQ. As DNA, the CDR3 is TGCGCCAGCAGCTCGTCATCACTAGCATCTGATACGCAGTATTTT. Translating it yields CASSSSSLASDTQYF.

CDR3 loop: CASSSGLAATTYNEQFF. The CDR3, as DNA: TGTGCCAGCAGCTCTGGACTAGCGGCAACGACCTACAATGAGCAGTTCTTC. The gene calls are TRBV13 and TRBJ2-1, with 10 nucleotides matching TRBD2. CDR1 and CDR2 from the germline V gene are PRHDT and FYEKMQ (reference sequence). The length of the CDR3 is 17 residues. V lost 4 bases, J lost 2 bases, and 8 bases stayed unmatched.

The V gene is TRBV7-2, the J gene TRBJ1-2; D gene uncertain. There are 14 residues in the CDR3. Germline V CDR1 and CDR2: SGHTA, FQGNSA. Trimming took 5 bases from V and 4 from J, leaving 14 bases between them. The CDR3 nucleotides read TGTGCCAGCAGCGAGCAAGGACGGGGCTATGGCTACACCTTC. This translates into CASSEQGRGYGYTF.

The CDR3 DNA reads TGTGCCAGCAGCCGACGGGCCGCCAGTCAGCCCCAGCATTTT. Its translation is CASSRRAASQPQHF. The chain employs TRBV6-4 and TRBJ1-5, with no clear D. The CDR3 sequence is 14 residues long. V was pared by 6 bases and J by 6 bases, with 15 bases between. Germline values: CDR1 MRHNA, CDR2 SNTAGT.

The chain employs TRBV7-3 and TRBJ2-1; D is unclear. V was trimmed by 5 bases and J by 0 bases, leaving 8 bases between them. Germline CDR1 reads SGHTA; CDR2 reads FQGTGA. The CDR3 consists of 14 residues. The CDR3 sequence: CASSEQNSYNEQFF. As DNA, the CDR3 is TGTGCCAGCAGCGAACAGAACTCCTACAATGAGCAGTTCTTC.

About this clone: The germline gene is not matched at one end of the junction; a read error may be the cause. The gene calls are TRBV7-2 and TRBJ2-7; 8 bases are a match to TRBD1. Germline CDR1 SGHTA, CDR2 FQGNSA. CDR3 size: 15 residues. CDR3 sequence (DNA): TGTGCCAGCAACTTAGTTTGGGACAGGACCTACGAGCAGTACTTC. This sequence encodes CASNLVWDRTYEQYF. The full variable domain, with the rest looked up from reference TRBV7-2 and TRBJ2-7, is GAGVSQSPSNKVTEKGKDVELRCDPISGHTALYWYRQSLGQGLEFLIYFQGNSAPDKSGLPSDRFSAERTGGSVSTLTIQRTQQEDSAVYLCASNLVWDRTYEQYFGPGTRLTVT.

The chain links TRBV28 to TRBJ2-7; no firm D call. V was cut by 6 bases and J by 5 bases, with 23 bases left in between. The CDR3 has 16 amino acids. From germline, CDR1 is MDHEN and CDR2 SYDVKM. For the CDR3, the DNA is TGTGCCAGCAGACCTCTTGGCGCGGCCTCTCTCCACGAGCAGTACTTC. This encodes CASRPLGAASLHEQYF.

The chain employs TRBV28 and TRBJ1-5, with TRBD1 as a possible D gene (6 bases). The CDR3 covers 13 residues. V was cut by 5 bases and J by 5 bases, with 10 bases left in between. The germline V gene has CDR1 MDHEN and CDR2 SYDVKM. The CDR3 coding sequence is TGTGCCAGCAGTCTCTCAGGGGATCAGCCCCAGCATTTT. Residues: CASSLSGDQPQHF.

Of note for this clone: This may be a read error: a much more frequent sequence differs by one nucleotide. This chain joins TRBV6-6 and TRBJ1-1; possibly TRBD1 for D (6 bases). The CDR3 runs to 13 residues. Trimming pared 6 bases from V and 1 base from J, leaving 9 bases between. Germline-derived CDR1 and CDR2 are MNHNY and SVGAGI (reference sequence). The CDR3 loop reads CASSVQGNTEAFF. The DNA of the CDR3 is TGTGCCAGCAGCGTACAGGGGAACACTGAAGCTTTCTTT.

This clone has a single count. V usage is TRBV30 and J usage is TRBJ1-6, with unresolved D. V was cut by 3 bases and J by 13 bases, with 7 bases left in between. Germline V gene sequence: CDR1 GTSNPN, CDR2 SVGIG (reference sequence). This CDR3 contains 10 residues. The CDR3 loop reads CAWRAPPLHF. The DNA of the CDR3 is TGTGCCTGGAGGGCCCCCCCCCTCCACTTT.

V and J are TRBV2 and TRBJ2-1; 7 positions match TRBD2. The CDR3 length is 13 residues. V lost 6 bases, J lost 2 bases, and 1 base stayed unmatched. CDR1 and CDR2 (germline): SNHLY, FYNNEI. CDR3 nucleotides: TGTGCCAGCAGGGGACTACCCTACAATGAGCAGTTCTTC. Translation: CASRGLPYNEQFF.

The genes are TRBV29-1 and TRBJ2-4; TRBD1 agrees at 8 bases. Trimming took 7 bases from V and 8 from J; bases not matched to a gene: 7. Germline V CDR1 and CDR2: SQVTM, ANQGSEA. This CDR3 is 12 amino acids long. The chain's CDR3 is CSAWTGTDIQYF. CDR3 sequence (DNA): TGCAGCGCGTGGACAGGGACGGACATTCAGTACTTC. The full variable domain, its missing parts supplied by reference TRBV29-1 and TRBJ2-4, is SAVISQKPSRDICQRGTSLTIQCQVDSQVTMMFWYRQQPGQSLTLIATANQGSEATYESGFVIDKFPISRPNLTFSTLTVSNMSPEDSSIYLCSAWTGTDIQYFGAGTRLSVL.

The chain joins TRBV20-1 to TRBJ2-7, with D perhaps TRBD2 (5 bases). V lost 5 bases and J 5 bases, leaving 10 bases between the germline ends. Per the germline V gene, CDR1 is DFQATT and CDR2 is SNEGSKA (reference sequence). This CDR3 is built from 11 residues. CDR3 region: CSALDWDEQYF. DNA of the CDR3: TGCAGTGCTCTGGACTGGGACGAGCAGTACTTC.

The chain recombines TRBV27 with TRBJ1-5, with 7 bases lining up with TRBD1. Germline V gene sequence: CDR1 MNHEY, CDR2 SMNVEV (reference sequence). The CDR3 extends over 14 amino acids. V shed 5 bases, J shed 6 bases, and the junction held 7 bases outside the gene matches. DNA for the CDR3: TGTGCCAGCAGTCTGCACAGGGGAGGTCAGCCCCAGCATTTT. Its protein is CASSLHRGGQPQHF.

The J gene is TRBJ1-2, the V gene TRBV6-5, with D possibly matching TRBD1 (5 bases). Per germline, CDR1 MNHEY and CDR2 SVGAGI. This CDR3 has 13 residues. Trimming left V 0 bases short and J 8 bases short, with 10 bases between. The CDR3 DNA reads TGTGCCAGCAGTTACTCAGGGGTTTGGGGCTACACCTTC. Its translation: CASSYSGVWGYTF.

CDR3 nucleotide sequence: TGTGCCAGCAGCCCCAACGCGGCGGGGAACACCGGGGAGCTGTTTTTT. It yields the protein CASSPNAAGNTGELFF. The chain joins TRBV11-3 to TRBJ2-2, with D possibly being TRBD2 (5 bases). This CDR3 contains 16 residues. The V and J ends lost 5 bases and 1 base respectively, with 14 bases between them. Germline V CDR1 and CDR2: SGHNT, YENEEA.